This T cell receptor beta chain was sequenced for a study of shared clonotypes between healthy human individuals. Study background: The donor group consisted of two women and three men, aged 18 to 49.

Whole-study findings and limits: Among a few donors, roughly 5.5% of naive CD4 clonotypes were found in common.

Of note for this clone: No antigen is known for it.

Naive-designated CD8 cells lacked CD45RO, were positively enriched for CCR7, and omitted terminally differentiated effector memory CD45RA+ cells. Deep-level assay runs were performed. The protocol was immunoSEQ multiplex PCR, while the TCRdb copy is restricted to in-frame clones and leaves out a portion. Among over 2 million clones, roughly 95% were seen once, and the ten largest hold around 1.1%. Germline V gene sequence: CDR1 PRHDT, CDR2 FYEKMQ (reference sequence). Trimming took off 0 bases at V and 6 bases at J, with 6 bases between the two ends. There are 13 residues in the CDR3. The sample was naive CD8+ T cells sorted from blood. This TCR derives from a man between 18 and 35 years old in good health. This chain links TRBV13 with TRBJ2-1; D is unresolved. In DNA form, the CDR3 reads TGTGCCAGCAGCTTAGGCGGCCTCAATGAGCAGTTCTTC. As protein: CASSLGGLNEQFF.